The 14 T cell receptor beta chains below were found in one sample sequenced in a study of OX40 agonist ivuxolimab in advanced cancers. Produced via immunoSEQ multiplex PCR; TCRdb's table is partial and in-frame only. The data contain approximately 46,000 clones, roughly 87% of them singletons. The material sequenced was CD4+ or CD8+ T cells sorted from blood, taken in a trial of the OX40 agonist ivuxolimab. These receptor sequences come from an adult with an advanced solid tumor such as melanoma, head and neck, liver or kidney cancer.

The gene calls are TRBV15 and TRBJ2-1; D possibly corresponds to TRBD2 (6 bases). V dropped 3 bases and J dropped 6 bases, with 9 bases sitting between them. Germline loops: CDR1 LNHNV, CDR2 YYDKDF (reference sequence). This CDR3 contains 13 residues. In DNA form, the CDR3 reads TGTGCCACCAGCAGGGGGGGAGGCAATGAGCAGTTCTTC. It translates to CATSRGGGNEQFF.

V and J are TRBV4-1 and TRBJ1-1; 7 positions match TRBD1. V was pared by 3 bases and J by 8 bases, with 3 bases of the junction left unmatched. Per the germline V gene, CDR1 is MGHRA and CDR2 is YSYEKL. This CDR3 spans 12 amino acids. Here the CDR3 DNA reads TGCGCCAGCAGCCACGAGGGACAGGAAGCTTTCTTT. As protein: CASSHEGQEAFF.

This chain uses TRBV28 with TRBJ2-7; TRBD1 matches 7 bases. V shed 3 bases and J 3 bases; nucleotides not matched to a gene: 5. This CDR3 region has 14 residues. Per the germline V gene, CDR1 is MDHEN and CDR2 is SYDVKM. The CDR3 sequence: CASSFGQESYEQYF. In DNA, the CDR3 is TGTGCCAGCAGTTTCGGACAGGAGAGCTACGAGCAGTACTTC.

This chain joins TRBV7-3 and TRBJ1-6; a possible D gene is TRBD1 (5 bases). V dropped 1 base and J dropped 1 base, with 17 bases sitting between them. This CDR3 comprises 19 residues. Germline V gene lookup returns CDR1 SGHTA and CDR2 FQGTGA. CDR3 coding DNA: TGTGCCAGCAGCTTAAGGGCCTCAGGGCCCGGGTCCTATAATTCACCCCTCCACTTT. Protein sequence: CASSLRASGPGSYNSPLHF.

V usage is TRBV27 and J usage is TRBJ2-7; TRBD1 matches at 7 bases. This CDR3 contains 14 residues. CDR1 MNHEY and CDR2 SMNVEV come from the germline V gene (reference sequence). V shed 4 bases, J shed 3 bases, and the junction held 6 bases outside the gene matches. In nucleotides, the CDR3 is TGTGCCAGCAGTTCCGGGACAGAGTTCTACGAGCAGTACTTC. Its translation is CASSSGTEFYEQYF.

This CDR3 reads CASTLHDSYNEQFF. CDR3 DNA sequence: TGTGCCAGCACCCTACACGACTCCTACAATGAGCAGTTCTTC. The gene calls are TRBV6-1 and TRBJ2-1; D remains ambiguous. Germline values: CDR1 MNHNS, CDR2 SASEGT. Trimming took 7 bases from V and 0 from J, leaving 10 bases between them. CDR3 size: 14 residues.

This clone has only a few counts. This chain links TRBV6-5 with TRBJ1-5, with TRBD1 identical over 11 bases. There are 15 residues in the CDR3. With V trimmed by 5 bases and J by 7 bases, 7 bases remained unmatched. Per the germline V gene, CDR1 is MNHEY and CDR2 is SVGAGI. The CDR3 loop reads CASSNGQGAGQPQHF. For the CDR3, the DNA is TGTGCCAGCAGTAATGGACAGGGGGCCGGGCAGCCCCAGCATTTT.

J is TRBJ2-1 and V is TRBV10-3; D remains ambiguous. V gave up 4 bases and J gave up 8 bases, with 18 bases separating them. Germline V lookup: CDR1 ENHRY, CDR2 SYGVKD. CDR3 length: 15 amino acids. Written as DNA, the CDR3 is TGTGCCATCAGTGCATCAGCATATTCGCTCGATGAGCAGTTCTTC. Its translation is CAISASAYSLDEQFF.

The chain has TRBV6-5 and TRBJ1-2; D not certain. There are 13 residues in the CDR3. Trimming removed 0 bases at V and 8 bases at J, with 10 bases between. CDR1 is MNHEY, CDR2 SVGAGI, per germline. CDR3 sequence (DNA): TGTGCCAGCAGTTACTCGGCCCGGCGGGGCTACACCTTC. Its translation: CASSYSARRGYTF.

CDR3 residues: CAIRTGLNEQFF. The CDR3 coding sequence is TGTGCCATTCGGACGGGACTCAATGAGCAGTTCTTC. This chain joins TRBV10-3 and TRBJ2-1, with a possible D match to TRBD2 (6 bases). V lost 9 bases to trimming and J lost 6 bases, with 12 bases between them. Germline-derived CDR1 and CDR2 are ENHRY and SYGVKD. The CDR3 is 12 amino acids.

CDR3 sequence (DNA): TGTGCCATCAGTGATTCGCTAGCGGGGGGTGGAGAGCAGTACTTC. The encoded protein is CAISDSLAGGGEQYF. The V call is TRBV10-3, the J call TRBJ2-7; 11 nucleotides line up with TRBD2. The germline V gene has CDR1 ENHRY and CDR2 SYGVKD. V lost 3 bases, J lost 7 bases, and 8 bases stayed unmatched. This CDR3 region has 15 residues.

This sequence joins TRBV6-5 and TRBJ1-5; D may be TRBD1 (6 bases). CDR1 and CDR2 from the germline V gene are MNHEY and SVGAGI. V lost 5 bases, J lost 0 bases, and 11 bases lay in between. The CDR3 length is 15 residues. The CDR3 sequence: CASSLRQDSNQPQHF. CDR3 in DNA: TGTGCCAGCAGTCTTAGACAGGATAGCAATCAGCCCCAGCATTTT.

This clone appeared a single time. The genes are TRBV7-2 and TRBJ2-5, with unresolved D. The V end was cut by 2 bases, the J end by 8 bases, with 9 bases between. CDR1 is SGHTA and CDR2 is FQGNSA in the germline V gene. CDR3 size: 12 residues. The CDR3 DNA is TGTGCCAGCAGCTTAATAGGGCGTACCCAGTACTTC. It codes for CASSLIGRTQYF.

V is TRBV4-2 and J is TRBJ2-5, with D possibly called TRBD1 or TRBD2 (5 bases each). The CDR3 consists of 15 residues. The V gene lost 4 bases and the J gene lost 1 base, with 13 bases spanning the gap. The germline CDR1 and CDR2 sequences are LGHNA and YNFKEQ. CDR3 in amino acids: CASSPEPGRQETQYF. CDR3 nucleotides: TGTGCCAGCAGCCCGGAACCGGGACGCCAAGAGACCCAGTACTTC.